This TCR beta chain was documented in a study of cytomegalovirus exposure and HLA in healthy donors. V lost 4 bases to trimming and J lost 6 bases; unmatched junction nucleotides: 20. The CDR3 is 19 residues long. Per the germline V gene, CDR1 is SGHAT and CDR2 is FQDESV (reference sequence). Amplification used 60 Vbeta primers and 13 Jbeta primers. TCRdb's copy holds only in-frame clones and misses some; the assay was immunoSEQ multiplex PCR. The data show some 110,000 clones, about two thirds seen once. Sequencing was done on a sample of PBMCs. The rearrangement links TRBV11-1 to TRBJ2-1, with 8 bases fitting TRBD2. The clonotype was recovered from a female donor in good health and CMV-seronegative. The CDR3 DNA reads TGTGCCAGCAGCTCCCCGCGGCGGGAGGCATGGGCGGCGCTCAATGAGCAGTTCTTC. This translates into CASSSPRREAWAALNEQFF. Full variable domain (rest looked up from reference TRBV11-1 and TRBJ2-1): EAEVAQSPRYKITEKSQAVAFWCDPISGHATLYWYRQILGQGPELLVQFQDESVVDDSQLPKDRFSAERLKGVDSTLKIQPAELGDSAMYLCASSSPRREAWAALNEQFFGPGTRLTVL.